The clone carrying this TCR beta chain was seen a single time. What it binds is not known. This sample was included in a study of cytomegalovirus exposure and HLA in healthy donors. Study context: It was reported in a later analysis that the approximately 120 validation repertoires used the same platform as the 500 to 700 first-cohort repertoires.

CDR3 length: 15 residues. V was cut by 1 base and J by 0 bases, with 6 bases left in between. Germline lookup yields CDR1 SGHVS and CDR2 FNYEAQ. Sequencing used immunoSEQ multiplex PCR; TCRdb keeps in-frame clones, though not all of them. The profile shows roughly 200,000 clones, about nine tenths of them singletons. The donors were in the 120-subject validation cohort, distinct from the roughly 700-subject first cohort. Study-level points and caveats: Cytomegalovirus association was listed for 164 TCR beta chains. With high specificity and sensitivity, the classifier reportedly diagnosed cytomegalovirus status.

The chain recombines TRBV7-6 with TRBJ1-4; D unresolved. Sequenced sample: PBMCs. This TCR derives from a man aged 30-40 years in good health and CMV-seropositive. The DNA for the CDR3 is TGTGCCAGCAGCTTAGGCGCACCAACTAATGAAAAACTGTTTTTT. Amino acid sequence: CASSLGAPTNEKLFF.